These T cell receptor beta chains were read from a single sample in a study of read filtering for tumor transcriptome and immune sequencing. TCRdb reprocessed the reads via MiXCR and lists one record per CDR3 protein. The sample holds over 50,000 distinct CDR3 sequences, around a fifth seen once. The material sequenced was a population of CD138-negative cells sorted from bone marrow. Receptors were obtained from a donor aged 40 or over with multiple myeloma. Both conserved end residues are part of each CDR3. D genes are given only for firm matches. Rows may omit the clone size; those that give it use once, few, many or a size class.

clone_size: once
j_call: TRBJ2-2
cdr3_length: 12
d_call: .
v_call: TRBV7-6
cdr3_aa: CASGRDRTELFF
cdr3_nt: TGTGCCAGCGGCCGAGACAGGACAGAGCTGTTTTTT

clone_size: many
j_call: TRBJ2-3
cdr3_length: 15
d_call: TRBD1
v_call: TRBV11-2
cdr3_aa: CASSFNRGSADTQYF
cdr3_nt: TGTGCCAGCAGCTTTAACAGGGGGTCCGCAGATACGCAGTATTTT

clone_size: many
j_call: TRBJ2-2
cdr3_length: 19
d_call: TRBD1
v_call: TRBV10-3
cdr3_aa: CAISGPGGQRNLNTGELFF
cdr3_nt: TGTGCCATCAGTGGGCCAGGGGGCCAGAGAAACTTAAACACCGGGGAGCTGTTTTTT

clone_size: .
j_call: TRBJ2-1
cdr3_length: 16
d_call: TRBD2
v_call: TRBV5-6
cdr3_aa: CASSPLPTGEGNEQFF
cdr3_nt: TGTGCCAGCAGCCCACTCCCTACGGGGGAGGGCAATGAGCAGTTCTTC

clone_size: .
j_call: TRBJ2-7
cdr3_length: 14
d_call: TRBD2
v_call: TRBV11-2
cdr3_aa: CASSEWAGGHEQYF
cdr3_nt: TGTGCCAGCAGCGAGTGGGCGGGGGGTCACGAGCAGTACTTC

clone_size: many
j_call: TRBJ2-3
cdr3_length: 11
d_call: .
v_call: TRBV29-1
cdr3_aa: CSGTSTDTQYF
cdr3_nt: TGCAGCGGGACGAGCACAGATACGCAGTATTTT

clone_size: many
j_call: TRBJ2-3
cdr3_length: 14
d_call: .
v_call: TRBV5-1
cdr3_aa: CASREGEGTDTQYF
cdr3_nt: TGCGCCAGCAGGGAAGGGGAGGGCACAGATACGCAGTATTTT

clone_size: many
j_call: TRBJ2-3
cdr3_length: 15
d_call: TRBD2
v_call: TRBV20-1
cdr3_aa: CSAPGTSGSTDTQYF
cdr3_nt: TGCAGTGCCCCCGGGACTAGCGGGAGCACAGATACGCAGTATTTT

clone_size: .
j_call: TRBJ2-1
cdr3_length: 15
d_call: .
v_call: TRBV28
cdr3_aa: CASSLNCGAYNEQFF
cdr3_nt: TGTGCCAGCAGTTTAAATTGCGGAGCCTACAATGAGCAGTTCTTC

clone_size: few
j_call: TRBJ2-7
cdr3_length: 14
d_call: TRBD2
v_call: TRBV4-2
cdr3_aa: CASSHSSGDYEQYF
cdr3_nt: TGTGCCAGCAGCCATTCTAGCGGGGACTACGAGCAGTACTTC

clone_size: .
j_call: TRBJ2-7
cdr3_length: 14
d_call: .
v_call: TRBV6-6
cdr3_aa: CASSLLRDLGEQYF
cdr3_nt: TGTGCCAGCAGTCTCCTAAGGGATCTTGGGGAGCAGTACTTC

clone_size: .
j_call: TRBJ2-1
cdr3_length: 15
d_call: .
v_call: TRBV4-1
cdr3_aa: CASRRRGSLDNEQFF
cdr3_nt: TGTGCCAGCAGACGACGGGGATCCCTGGACAATGAGCAGTTCTTC

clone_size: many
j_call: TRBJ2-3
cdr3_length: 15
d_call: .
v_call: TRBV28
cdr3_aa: CASSVVIGYTDTQYF
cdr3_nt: TGTGCCAGCAGTGTCGTTATAGGGTACACAGATACGCAGTATTTT

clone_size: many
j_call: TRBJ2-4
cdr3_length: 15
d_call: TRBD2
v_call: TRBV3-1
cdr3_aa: CASSPGAGGPNIQYF
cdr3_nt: TGTGCCAGCAGCCCTGGCGCGGGAGGGCCAAACATTCAGTACTTC

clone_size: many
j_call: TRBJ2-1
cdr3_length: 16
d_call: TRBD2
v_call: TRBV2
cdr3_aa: CASRKTSGSPYNEQFF
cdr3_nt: TGTGCCAGCAGGAAGACTAGCGGGAGTCCTTACAATGAGCAGTTCTTC

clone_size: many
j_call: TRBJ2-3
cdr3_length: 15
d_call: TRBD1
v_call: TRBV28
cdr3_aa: CASRPGTGNTDTQYF
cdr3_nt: TGTGCCAGCAGACCGGGGACAGGGAACACAGATACGCAGTATTTT

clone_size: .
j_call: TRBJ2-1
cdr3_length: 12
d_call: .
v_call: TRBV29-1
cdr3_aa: CSVGRADNEQFF
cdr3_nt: TGCAGCGTTGGAAGGGCGGACAATGAGCAGTTCTTC

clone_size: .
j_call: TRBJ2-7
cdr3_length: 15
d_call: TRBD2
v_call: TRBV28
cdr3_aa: CASQEGLAGFYEQYF
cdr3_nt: TGTGCCTCCCAGGAGGGACTAGCGGGATTTTACGAGCAGTACTTC

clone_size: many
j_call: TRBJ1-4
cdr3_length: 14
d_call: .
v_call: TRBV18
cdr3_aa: CATRPGHSSEKLFF
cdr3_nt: TGTGCCACGCGACCGGGACATAGCAGTGAAAAACTGTTTTTT

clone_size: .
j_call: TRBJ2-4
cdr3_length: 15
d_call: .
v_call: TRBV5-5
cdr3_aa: CVSSSLLIAKNIQYF
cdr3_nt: TGTGTCAGCAGCTCCCTTTTGATAGCCAAAAACATTCAGTACTTC

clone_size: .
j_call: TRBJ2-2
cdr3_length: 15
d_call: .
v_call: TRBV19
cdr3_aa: CASSKNRVNTGELFF
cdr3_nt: TGTGCCAGTAGTAAGAACAGGGTGAACACCGGGGAGCTGTTTTTT

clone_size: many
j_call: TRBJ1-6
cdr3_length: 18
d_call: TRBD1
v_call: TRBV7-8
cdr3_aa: CASSLSRTGSSYNSPLHF
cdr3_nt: TGTGCCAGCAGCTTATCTCGGACAGGGAGCTCCTATAATTCACCCCTCCACTTT

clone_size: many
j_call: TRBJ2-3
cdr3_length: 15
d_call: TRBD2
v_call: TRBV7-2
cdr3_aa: CASSSLAGAPDTQYF
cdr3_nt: TGTGCCAGCAGCTCCCTAGCGGGAGCCCCCGATACGCAGTATTTT

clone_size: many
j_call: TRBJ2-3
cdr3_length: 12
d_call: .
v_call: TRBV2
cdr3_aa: CASTRGKDTQYF
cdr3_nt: TGTGCCAGCACGAGGGGGAAAGATACGCAGTATTTT

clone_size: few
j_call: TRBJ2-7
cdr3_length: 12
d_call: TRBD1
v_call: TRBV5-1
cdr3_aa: CASSPDRGEQYF
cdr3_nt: TGCGCCAGCAGCCCGGACAGGGGCGAGCAGTACTTC

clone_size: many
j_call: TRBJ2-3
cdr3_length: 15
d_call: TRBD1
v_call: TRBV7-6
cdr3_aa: CASSQTGGVADTQYF
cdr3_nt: TGTGCCAGCAGTCAAACAGGGGGCGTCGCAGATACGCAGTATTTT

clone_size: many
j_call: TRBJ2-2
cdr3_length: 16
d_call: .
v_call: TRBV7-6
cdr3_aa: CASSQVAAANTGELFF
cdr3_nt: TGTGCCAGCAGCCAGGTGGCAGCGGCAAACACCGGGGAGCTGTTTTTT

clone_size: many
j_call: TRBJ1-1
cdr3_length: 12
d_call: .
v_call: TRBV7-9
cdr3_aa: CASSLENFRTFF
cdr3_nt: TGTGCCAGCAGCTTAGAGAATTTTCGGACTTTCTTT

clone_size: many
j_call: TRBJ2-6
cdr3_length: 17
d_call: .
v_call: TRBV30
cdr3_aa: CAWSKGIRVDGANVLTF
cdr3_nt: TGTGCCTGGAGTAAGGGGATACGAGTGGATGGGGCCAACGTCCTGACTTTC

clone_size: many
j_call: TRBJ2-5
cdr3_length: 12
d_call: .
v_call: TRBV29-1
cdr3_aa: CSVLLGAETQYF
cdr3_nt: TGCAGCGTTCTTCTGGGAGCGGAGACCCAGTACTTC

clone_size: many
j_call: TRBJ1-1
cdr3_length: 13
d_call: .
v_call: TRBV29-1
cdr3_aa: CSVGAGGDTEAFF
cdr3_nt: TGCAGCGTTGGTGCGGGAGGCGACACTGAAGCTTTCTTT

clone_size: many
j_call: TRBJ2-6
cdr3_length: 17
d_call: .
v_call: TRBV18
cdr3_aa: CASSPPTVLLLDNVLTF
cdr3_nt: TGTGCCAGCTCACCACCGACGGTATTGCTCTTAGACAACGTCCTGACTTTC

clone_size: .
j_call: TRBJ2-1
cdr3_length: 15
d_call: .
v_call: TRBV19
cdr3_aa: CASSRREAPYNELFF
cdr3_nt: TGTGCCAGTAGTAGGAGGGAGGCCCCTTACAATGAGCTGTTCTTC

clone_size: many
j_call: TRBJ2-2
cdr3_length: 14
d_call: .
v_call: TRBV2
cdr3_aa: CASSGRARAGELFF
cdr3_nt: TGTGCCAGCAGTGGCAGAGCAAGGGCCGGGGAGCTGTTTTTT

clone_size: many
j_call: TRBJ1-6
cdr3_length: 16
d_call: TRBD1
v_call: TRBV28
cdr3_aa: CASSWDSSSYNPPLHF
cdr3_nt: TGTGCCAGCAGTTGGGACAGCAGCTCCTATAATCCACCCCTCCACTTT

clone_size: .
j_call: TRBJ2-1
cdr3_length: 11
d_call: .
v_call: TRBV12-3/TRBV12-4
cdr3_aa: CASGMNNEQFF
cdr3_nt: TGTGCCAGCGGAATGAACAATGAGCAGTTCTTC

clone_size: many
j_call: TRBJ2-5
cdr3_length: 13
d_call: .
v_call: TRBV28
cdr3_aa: CASSPDSMETQYF
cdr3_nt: TGTGCCAGCAGCCCGGACAGCATGGAGACCCAGTACTTC

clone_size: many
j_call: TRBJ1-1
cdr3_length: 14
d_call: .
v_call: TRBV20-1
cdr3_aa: CSAGSQGWNTEAFF
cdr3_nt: TGCAGTGCTGGTAGCCAGGGTTGGAACACTGAAGCTTTCTTT

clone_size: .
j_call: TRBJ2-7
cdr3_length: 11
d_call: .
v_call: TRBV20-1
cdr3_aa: CSARDVPAEYF
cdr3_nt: TGCAGTGCTAGAGATGTCCCGGCGGAGTACTTC

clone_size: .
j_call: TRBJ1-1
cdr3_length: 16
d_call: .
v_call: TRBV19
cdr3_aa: CASSIDSSGPNTEAFF
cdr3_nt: TGTGCCAGTAGTATAGATTCGAGCGGTCCGAACACTGAAGCTTTCTTT

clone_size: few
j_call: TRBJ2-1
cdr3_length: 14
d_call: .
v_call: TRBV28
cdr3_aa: CASSGRGFYNEQFF
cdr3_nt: TGTGCCAGCAGCGGGCGGGGTTTTTACAATGAGCAGTTCTTC

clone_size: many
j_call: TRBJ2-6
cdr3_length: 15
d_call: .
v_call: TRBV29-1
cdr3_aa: CSVEDSPGGANVLTF
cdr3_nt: TGCAGCGTTGAAGACTCCCCGGGAGGGGCCAACGTCCTGACTTTC

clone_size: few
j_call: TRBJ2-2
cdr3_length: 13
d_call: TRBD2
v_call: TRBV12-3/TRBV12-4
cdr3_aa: CASGGGPAGELFF
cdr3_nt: TGTGCCAGCGGCGGGGGGCCGGCCGGGGAGCTGTTTTTT

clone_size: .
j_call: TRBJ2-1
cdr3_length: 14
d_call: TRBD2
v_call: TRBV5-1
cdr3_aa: CASRLAGAYNEQFF
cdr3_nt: TGCGCCAGCAGACTAGCGGGAGCCTACAATGAGCAGTTCTTC

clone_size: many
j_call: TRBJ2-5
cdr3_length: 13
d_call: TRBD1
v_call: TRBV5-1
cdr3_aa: CASRDRVLETQYF
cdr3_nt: TGCGCCAGCAGGGACAGGGTGTTGGAGACCCAGTACTTC

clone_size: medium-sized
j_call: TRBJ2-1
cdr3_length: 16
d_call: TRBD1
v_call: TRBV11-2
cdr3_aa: CASSLAWGQGGGEQFF
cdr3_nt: TGTGCCAGCAGCTTAGCGTGGGGACAGGGAGGAGGTGAGCAGTTCTTC

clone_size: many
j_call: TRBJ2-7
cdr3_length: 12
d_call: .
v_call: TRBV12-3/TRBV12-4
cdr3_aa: CASMSPAYEQYF
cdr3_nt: TGTGCCAGCATGTCTCCGGCCTACGAGCAGTACTTC

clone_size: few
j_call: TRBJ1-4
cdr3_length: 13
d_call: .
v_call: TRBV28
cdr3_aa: CATTTAGDEKLFF
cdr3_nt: TGTGCCACTACGACGGCGGGGGATGAAAAACTGTTTTTT